Below are 3 T cell receptor beta chains sequenced from a single sample in a study of cytomegalovirus exposure and HLA in healthy donors. 13 Jbeta primers and 60 Vbeta primers were used for the PCR. Profiling relied on immunoSEQ multiplex PCR, and the TCRdb table lists in-frame clones only, not all of them. Among 200,000 to 250,000 clones listed, approximately 80% were seen once. Material: PBMCs. These receptors originate from a man aged 25-45 years in good health and CMV-seronegative.

V usage is TRBV7-9 and J usage is TRBJ1-2; possibly TRBD1 for D (5 bases). Per germline, CDR1 SEHNR and CDR2 FQNEAQ (reference sequence). The CDR3 consists of 14 residues. The germline V and J ends were trimmed by 5 bases and 2 bases, with 12 bases remaining between them. CDR3: CASSPRQFNYGYTF. As DNA, the CDR3 is TGTGCCAGCAGCCCTAGACAGTTCAACTATGGCTACACCTTC.

V and J are TRBV2 and TRBJ1-2; D possibly corresponds to TRBD1 (6 bases). This CDR3 comprises 18 residues. Germline assignment: CDR1 SNHLY and CDR2 FYNNEI. The V and J ends lost 2 bases and 8 bases respectively, with 27 bases between them. CDR3: CASSESPGHPPSRSGYTF. The DNA of the CDR3 is TGTGCCAGCAGTGAATCCCCGGGACATCCCCCCTCAAGGAGCGGCTACACCTTC.

The chain links TRBV7-9 to TRBJ2-7; TRBD2 agrees at 11 bases. The germline V gene encodes CDR1 SEHNR and CDR2 FQNEAQ (reference sequence). With 5 bases clipped from V and 4 bases from J, the junction kept 7 bases outside the gene matches. The CDR3 runs to 15 residues. The DNA of the CDR3 is TGTGCCAGCAGCCACTTAGCGGGGGGGTATTACGAGCAGTACTTC. Encoded protein: CASSHLAGGYYEQYF.